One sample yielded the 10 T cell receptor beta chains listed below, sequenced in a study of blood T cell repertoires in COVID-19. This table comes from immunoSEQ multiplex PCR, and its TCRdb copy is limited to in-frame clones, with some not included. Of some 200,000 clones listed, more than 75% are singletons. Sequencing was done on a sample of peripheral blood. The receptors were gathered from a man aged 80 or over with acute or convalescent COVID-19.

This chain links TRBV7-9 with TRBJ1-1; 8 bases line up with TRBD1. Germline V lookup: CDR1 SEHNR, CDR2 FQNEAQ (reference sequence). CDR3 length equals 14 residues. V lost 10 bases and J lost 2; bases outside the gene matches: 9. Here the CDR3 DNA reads TGTGCCACCAACACGGACAGGGCAAACACTGAAGCTTTCTTT. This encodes CATNTDRANTEAFF.

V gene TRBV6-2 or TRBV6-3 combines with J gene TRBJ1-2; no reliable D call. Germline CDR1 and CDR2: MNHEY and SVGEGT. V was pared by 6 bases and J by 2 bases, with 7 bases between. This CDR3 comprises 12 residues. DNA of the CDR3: TGTGCCAGCAGCCGGCAGAACTATGGCTACACCTTC. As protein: CASSRQNYGYTF.

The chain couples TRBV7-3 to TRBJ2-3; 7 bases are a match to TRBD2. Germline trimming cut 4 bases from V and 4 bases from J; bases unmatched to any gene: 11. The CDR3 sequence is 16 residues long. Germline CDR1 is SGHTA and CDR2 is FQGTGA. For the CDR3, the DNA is TGTGCCAGCAGCTCGGGTGGGGCGGGAGTCGCAGATACGCAGTATTTT. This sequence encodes CASSSGGAGVADTQYF. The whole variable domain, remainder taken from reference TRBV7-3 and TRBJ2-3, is GAGVSQTPSNKVTEKGKYVELRCDPISGHTALYWYRQSLGQGPEFLIYFQGTGAADDSGLPNDRFFAVRPEGSVSTLKIQRTERGDSAVYLCASSSGGAGVADTQYFGPGTRLTVL.

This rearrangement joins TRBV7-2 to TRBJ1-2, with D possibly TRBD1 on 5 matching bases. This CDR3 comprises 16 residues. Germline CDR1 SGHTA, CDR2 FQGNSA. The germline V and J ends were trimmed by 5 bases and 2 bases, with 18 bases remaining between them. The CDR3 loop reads CASSMSWGEPNYGYTF. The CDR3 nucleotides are TGTGCCAGCAGCATGTCTTGGGGGGAACCGAACTATGGCTACACCTTC.

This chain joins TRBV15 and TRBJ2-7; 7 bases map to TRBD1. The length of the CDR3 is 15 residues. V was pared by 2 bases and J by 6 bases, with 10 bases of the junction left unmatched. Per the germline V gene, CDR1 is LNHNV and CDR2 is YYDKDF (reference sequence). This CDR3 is CATSRPGQDLSEQYF. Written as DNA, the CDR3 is TGTGCCACCAGCAGACCAGGACAGGATCTATCCGAGCAGTACTTC.

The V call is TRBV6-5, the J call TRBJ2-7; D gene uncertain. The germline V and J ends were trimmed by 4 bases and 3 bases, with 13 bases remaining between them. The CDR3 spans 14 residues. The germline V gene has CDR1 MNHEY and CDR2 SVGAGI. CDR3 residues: CASSLVSPIYEQYF. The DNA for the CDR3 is TGTGCCAGCAGTTTAGTTAGCCCCATCTACGAGCAGTACTTC.

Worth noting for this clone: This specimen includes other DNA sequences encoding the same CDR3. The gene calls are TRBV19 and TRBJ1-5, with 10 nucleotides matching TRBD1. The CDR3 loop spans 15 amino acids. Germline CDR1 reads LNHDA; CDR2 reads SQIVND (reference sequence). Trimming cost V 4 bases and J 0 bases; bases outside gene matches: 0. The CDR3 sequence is CASSRDRGSNQPQHF. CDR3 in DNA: TGTGCCAGTAGTAGGGACAGGGGTAGCAATCAGCCCCAGCATTTT.

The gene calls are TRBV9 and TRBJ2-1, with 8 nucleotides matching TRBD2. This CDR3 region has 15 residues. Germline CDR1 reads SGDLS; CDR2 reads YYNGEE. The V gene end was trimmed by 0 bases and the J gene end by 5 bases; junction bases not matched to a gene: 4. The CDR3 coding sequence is TGTGCCAGCAGCGTAGTAGCGGGATTACACAATGAGCAGTTCTTC. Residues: CASSVVAGLHNEQFF.

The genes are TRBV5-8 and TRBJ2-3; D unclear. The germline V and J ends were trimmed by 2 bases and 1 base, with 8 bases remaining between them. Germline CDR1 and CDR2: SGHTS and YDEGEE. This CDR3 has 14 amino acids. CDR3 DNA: TGTGCCAGCAGCTTTGGCCCCGGCACAGATACGCAGTATTTT. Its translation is CASSFGPGTDTQYF.

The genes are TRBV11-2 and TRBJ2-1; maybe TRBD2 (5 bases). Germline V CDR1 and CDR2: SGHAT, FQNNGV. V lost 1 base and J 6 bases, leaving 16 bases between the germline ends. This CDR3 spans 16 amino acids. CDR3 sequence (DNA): TGTGCCAGCAGCTTAGGGCCGGGGATAGCATTCAATGAGCAGTTCTTC. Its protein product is CASSLGPGIAFNEQFF.